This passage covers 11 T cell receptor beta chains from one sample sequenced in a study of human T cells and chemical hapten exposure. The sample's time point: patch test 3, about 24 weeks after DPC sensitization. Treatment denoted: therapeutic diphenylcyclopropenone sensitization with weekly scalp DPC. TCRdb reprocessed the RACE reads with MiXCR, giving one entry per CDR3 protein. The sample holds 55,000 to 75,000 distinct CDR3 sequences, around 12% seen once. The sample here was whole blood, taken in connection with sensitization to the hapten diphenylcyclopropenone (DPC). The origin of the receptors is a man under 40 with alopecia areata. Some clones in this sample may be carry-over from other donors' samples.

CDR3 region: CSAGQGFNYGYTF. For the CDR3, the DNA is TGCAGCGCCGGACAGGGCTTCAACTATGGCTACACCTTC. This chain links TRBV29-1 with TRBJ1-2, with 8 positions matching TRBD1. V gave up 7 bases and J gave up 2 bases; unmatched junction bases: 6. The CDR3 is made up of 13 amino acids. Germline-derived CDR1 and CDR2 are SQVTM and ANQGSEA.

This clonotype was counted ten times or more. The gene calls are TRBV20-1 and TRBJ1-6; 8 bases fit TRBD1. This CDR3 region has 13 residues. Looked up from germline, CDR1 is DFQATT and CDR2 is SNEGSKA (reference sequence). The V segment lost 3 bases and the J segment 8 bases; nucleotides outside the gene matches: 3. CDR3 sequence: CSARDRVDSPLHF. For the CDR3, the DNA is TGCAGTGCTAGGGACAGGGTTGATTCACCCCTCCACTTT.

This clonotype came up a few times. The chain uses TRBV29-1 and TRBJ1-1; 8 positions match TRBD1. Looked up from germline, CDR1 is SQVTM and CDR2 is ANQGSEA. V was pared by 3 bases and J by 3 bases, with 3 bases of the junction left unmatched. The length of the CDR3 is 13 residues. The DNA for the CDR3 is TGCAGCGTTGAGACAGGGGCGTACACTGAAGCTTTCTTT. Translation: CSVETGAYTEAFF.

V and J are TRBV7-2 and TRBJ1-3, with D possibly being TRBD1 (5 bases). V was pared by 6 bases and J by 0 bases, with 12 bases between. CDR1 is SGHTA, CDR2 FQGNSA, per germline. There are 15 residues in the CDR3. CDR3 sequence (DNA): TGTGCCAGCAGTCAGAATAGGGGCTCTGGAAACACCATATATTTT. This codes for CASSQNRGSGNTIYF.

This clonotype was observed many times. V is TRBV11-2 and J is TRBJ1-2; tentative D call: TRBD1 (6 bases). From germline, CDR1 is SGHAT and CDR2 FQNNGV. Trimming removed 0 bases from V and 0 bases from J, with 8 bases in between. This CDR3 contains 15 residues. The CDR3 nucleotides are TGTGCCAGCAGCTTAGAGGGGGCAGCTAACTATGGCTACACCTTC. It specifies CASSLEGAANYGYTF.

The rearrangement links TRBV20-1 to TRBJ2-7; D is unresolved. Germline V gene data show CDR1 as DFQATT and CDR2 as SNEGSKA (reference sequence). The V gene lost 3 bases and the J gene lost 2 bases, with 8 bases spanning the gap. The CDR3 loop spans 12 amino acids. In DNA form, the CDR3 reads TGCAGTGCTAGTCCCAGTCCCTACGAGCAGTACTTC. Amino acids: CSASPSPYEQYF.

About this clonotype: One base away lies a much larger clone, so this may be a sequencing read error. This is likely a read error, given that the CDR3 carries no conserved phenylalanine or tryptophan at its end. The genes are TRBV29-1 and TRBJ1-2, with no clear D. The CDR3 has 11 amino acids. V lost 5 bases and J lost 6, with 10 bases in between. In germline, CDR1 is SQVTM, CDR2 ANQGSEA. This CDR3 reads CSVKGEDGYTI. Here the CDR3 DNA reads TGCAGCGTTAAAGGCGAGGATGGCTACACCATC.

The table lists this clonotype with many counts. The CDR3 DNA follows: TGTGCCAGCTCACCCGGCGGTAGACAGGGCGTAGAGACCCAGTACTTC. Amino acids: CASSPGGRQGVETQYF. The rearrangement joins TRBV18 to TRBJ2-5; TRBD1 agrees at 7 bases. CDR1 is KGHSH and CDR2 is LQKENI in the germline V gene. CDR3 length: 16 residues. V trimming: 3 bases; J trimming: 4 bases; junction bases outside the gene matches: 11.

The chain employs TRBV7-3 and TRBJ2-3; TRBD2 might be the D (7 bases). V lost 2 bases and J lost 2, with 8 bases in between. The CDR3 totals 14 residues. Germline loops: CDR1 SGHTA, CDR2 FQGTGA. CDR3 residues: CASSLAGATDTQYF. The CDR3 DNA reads TGTGCCAGCAGCTTAGCGGGGGCCACAGATACGCAGTATTTT.

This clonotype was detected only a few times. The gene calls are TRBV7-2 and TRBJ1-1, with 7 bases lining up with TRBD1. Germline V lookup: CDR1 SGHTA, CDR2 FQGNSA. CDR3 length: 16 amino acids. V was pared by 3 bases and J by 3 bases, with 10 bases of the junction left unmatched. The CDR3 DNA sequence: TGTGCCAGCAGCTTTCGTACAGGGGCGGACGACACTGAAGCTTTCTTT. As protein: CASSFRTGADDTEAFF.

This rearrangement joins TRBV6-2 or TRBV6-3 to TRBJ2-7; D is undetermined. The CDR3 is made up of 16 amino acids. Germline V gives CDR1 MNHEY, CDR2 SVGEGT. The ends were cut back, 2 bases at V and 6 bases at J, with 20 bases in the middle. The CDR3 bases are TGTGCCAGCAGTTACATGAGGAGCAGAGCGACCTCCGAGCAGTACTTC. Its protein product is CASSYMRSRATSEQYF.